The 23 T cell receptor beta chains given below trace back to one sample, sequenced in a study of OX40 agonist ivuxolimab in advanced cancers. Only in-frame clones appear in the TCRdb table, and some are missing; sequencing was by immunoSEQ multiplex PCR. The sample includes tens of thousands of clones, around 84% of them seen just once. The sequenced sample was CD4+ or CD8+ T cells sorted from blood, obtained in a trial of the OX40 agonist ivuxolimab. Receptors were obtained from an adult with an advanced solid tumor such as melanoma, head and neck, liver or kidney cancer.

V gene TRBV7-9 combines with J gene TRBJ2-7; D unresolved. This CDR3 is built from 15 residues. Looked up from germline, CDR1 is SEHNR and CDR2 is FQNEAQ (reference sequence). Trimming shortened V by 5 bases and J by 2 bases, and 16 bases separated the two germline ends. The CDR3 loop reads CASSPRLVEAYEQYF. DNA for the CDR3: TGTGCCAGCAGCCCCCGGTTGGTTGAGGCCTACGAGCAGTACTTC.

V and J are TRBV7-9 and TRBJ1-5; D is unresolved. This CDR3 is built from 18 residues. The V and J ends lost 1 base and 2 bases respectively, with 18 bases between them. Germline CDR1 SEHNR, CDR2 FQNEAQ (reference sequence). The CDR3 loop reads CASSLVVSEGAGNQPQHF. CDR3 nucleotide sequence: TGTGCCAGCAGCTTAGTAGTCAGTGAGGGTGCGGGCAATCAGCCCCAGCATTTT.

The V call is TRBV19, the J call TRBJ2-7; 7 positions agree with TRBD1. The CDR3 has 15 amino acids. V was pared by 1 base and J by 0 bases, with 3 bases of the junction left unmatched. The germline gives CDR1 LNHDA, CDR2 SQIVND (reference sequence). The DNA for the CDR3 is TGTGCCAGTAGTATAGCAGGGGGTGGCTCCTACGAGCAGTACGTC. Translation gives CASSIAGGGSYEQYV.

The genes are TRBV7-2 and TRBJ2-2; no clear D gene. V was trimmed by 1 base and J by 1 base, leaving 4 bases between them. Germline V gives CDR1 SGHTA, CDR2 FQGNSA. The CDR3 loop spans 14 amino acids. CDR3 bases: TGTGCCAGCAGCTTAGGACAGAACACCGGGGAGCTGTTTTTT. Translated: CASSLGQNTGELFF.

The CDR3 region has the DNA TGTGCCAGCAGCGTCGGGGCTTCCCCAGAGACCCAGTACTTC. Translated: CASSVGASPETQYF. J is TRBJ2-5 and V is TRBV5-6; D is perhaps TRBD1 or TRBD2 (5 bases each). The CDR3 has 14 amino acids. The V and J ends lost 4 bases and 4 bases respectively, with 14 bases between them. From germline, CDR1 is SGHDT and CDR2 YYEEEE.

The V call is TRBV2, the J call TRBJ2-3, with 9 positions matching TRBD1. V trimming: 6 bases; J trimming: 1 base; junction bases outside the gene matches: 2. Germline CDR1 and CDR2: SNHLY and FYNNEI. This CDR3 comprises 14 residues. CDR3 bases: TGTGCCAGCAGGGGGGACAGGGGCACAGATACGCAGTATTTT. This translates into CASRGDRGTDTQYF.

J is TRBJ2-6 and V is TRBV5-6; D perhaps matches TRBD1 (6 bases). The CDR3 covers 15 residues. In germline, CDR1 is SGHDT, CDR2 YYEEEE. Trimming shortened V by 6 bases and J by 0 bases, and 10 bases separated the two germline ends. The CDR3 loop is CASTQGGSGANVLTF. DNA of the CDR3: TGTGCCAGCACCCAAGGGGGCTCTGGGGCCAACGTCCTGACTTTC.

This sequence joins TRBV5-4 and TRBJ2-1, with a possible D match to TRBD1 (6 bases). Germline V gene data show CDR1 as SGHNT and CDR2 as YYREEE (reference sequence). Trimming took off 1 base at V and 7 bases at J, with 15 bases between the two ends. CDR3 size: 15 residues. The CDR3 spells CASSLKDRLGNEQFF. CDR3 nucleotides: TGTGCCAGCAGCTTGAAGGACAGACTGGGGAATGAGCAGTTCTTC.

V and J are TRBV28 and TRBJ2-5; D unclear. Germline lookup yields CDR1 MDHEN and CDR2 SYDVKM. Trimming removed 5 bases from V and 1 base from J, with 11 bases in between. The CDR3 is 14 amino acids. The chain's CDR3 is CASSPGRTQETQYF. In DNA form, the CDR3 reads TGTGCCAGCAGTCCAGGACGTACCCAAGAGACCCAGTACTTC. The full variable domain, rest sourced from reference TRBV28 and TRBJ2-5, is DVKVTQSSRYLVKRTGEKVFLECVQDMDHENMFWYRQDPGLGLRLIYFSYDVKMKEKGDIPEGYSVSREKKERFSLILESASTNQTSMYLCASSPGRTQETQYFGPGTRLLVL.

This chain uses TRBV6-6 with TRBJ1-5; D possibly corresponds to TRBD1 (5 bases). V shed 8 bases and J shed 1 base, with 9 bases lying between them. This CDR3 has 13 residues. The germline CDR1 and CDR2 sequences are MNHNY and SVGAGI (reference sequence). Written as DNA, the CDR3 is TGTGCCAGCGCACGGGGCAGCAATCAGCCCCAGCATTTT. Translated, it gives CASARGSNQPQHF.

This chain links TRBV5-1 with TRBJ1-2; perhaps TRBD1 as D (6 bases). V dropped 2 bases and J dropped 0 bases, with 14 bases sitting between them. The germline V gene encodes CDR1 SGHRS and CDR2 YFSETQ. This CDR3 spans 16 amino acids. Written as DNA, the CDR3 is TGCGCCAGCAGCTTACTATCAGGGGAGACTAACTATGGCTACACCTTC. It codes for CASSLLSGETNYGYTF.

This clone turned up a few times. The CDR3 region has the DNA TGTGCCAGCAGTTACTCGAACGACGTTCGGGAAAAACTGTTTTTT. Protein sequence: CASSYSNDVREKLFF. The chain carries TRBV6-5 and TRBJ1-4; no definite D call. CDR3 length equals 15 residues. V lost 0 bases and J lost 8, with 13 bases in between. Germline V lookup: CDR1 MNHEY, CDR2 SVGAGI.

J is TRBJ2-7 and V is TRBV28, with D possibly TRBD2 on 7 matching bases. The V end lost 5 bases, the J end lost 2 bases, and 19 bases lay between the germline ends. This CDR3 has 16 residues. Germline V gene data show CDR1 as MDHEN and CDR2 as SYDVKM. The CDR3 here is CASSTPGGRMAYEQYV. CDR3 sequence (DNA): TGTGCCAGCAGTACCCCGGGGGGCAGGATGGCCTACGAGCAGTACGTC.

The chain joins TRBV27 to TRBJ1-1; D ambiguous. V was shortened by 9 bases and J by 1 base, with 9 bases between the two germline ends. Looked up from germline, CDR1 is MNHEY and CDR2 is SMNVEV (reference sequence). This CDR3 is built from 12 residues. The CDR3 here is CASGRWNTEAFF. DNA of the CDR3: TGTGCCAGTGGACGCTGGAACACTGAAGCTTTCTTT.

The chain employs TRBV15 and TRBJ2-3; no clear D gene. The germline V gene has CDR1 LNHNV and CDR2 YYDKDF (reference sequence). This CDR3 is 13 amino acids long. V was cut by 3 bases and J by 2 bases, with 6 bases left in between. The CDR3 protein is CATSRGYTDTQYF. The CDR3 DNA reads TGTGCCACCAGCAGGGGGTACACAGATACGCAGTATTTT.

The chain couples TRBV2 to TRBJ2-2, with D uncertain. This CDR3 has 15 amino acids. CDR1 is SNHLY and CDR2 is FYNNEI in the germline V gene. Trimming took off 1 base at V and 4 bases at J, with 10 bases between the two ends. The CDR3 DNA reads TGTGCCAGCAGTGAAGGTCTGGGCGGCACCGGGGAGCTGTTTTTT. Translated, it gives CASSEGLGGTGELFF.

The chain links TRBV7-3 to TRBJ1-2; D unclear. This CDR3 has 13 amino acids. V dropped 6 bases and J dropped 6 bases, with 14 bases sitting between them. Germline V lookup: CDR1 SGHTA, CDR2 FQGTGA. DNA of the CDR3: TGTGCCAGCAGGGATAATGGCGCGGATGGCTACACCTTC. Translated, it gives CASRDNGADGYTF.

The chain carries TRBV29-1 and TRBJ2-7; TRBD1 aligns across 7 bases. Germline V gene lookup returns CDR1 SQVTM and CDR2 ANQGSEA. The trim removed 6 bases at V and 3 bases at J, leaving 8 bases unmatched. This CDR3 is 13 amino acids long. CDR3: CSVLPGTDYEQYF. In nucleotides, the CDR3 is TGCAGCGTGCTACCCGGGACAGACTACGAGCAGTACTTC.

This clone has only one observation. V is TRBV5-4 and J is TRBJ2-7; TRBD1 matches at 8 bases. CDR3 length: 16 residues. Per the germline V gene, CDR1 is SGHNT and CDR2 is YYREEE (reference sequence). V lost 4 bases, J lost 2 bases, and 11 bases stayed unmatched. CDR3 in DNA: TGTGCCAGCAGCCATCTAGGACAGGGAAATCCCTACGAGCAGTACTTC. Protein: CASSHLGQGNPYEQYF.

The V gene is TRBV9, the J gene TRBJ2-3; the match to TRBD1 covers 9 bases. Unmatched junction bases numbered 4, after V lost 2 bases and J lost 0 bases. Germline V gene lookup returns CDR1 SGDLS and CDR2 YYNGEE. CDR3 length: 16 amino acids. The CDR3 loop is CASSVAGTGSTDTQYF. As DNA, the CDR3 is TGTGCCAGCAGCGTTGCCGGGACAGGGAGCACAGATACGCAGTATTTT.

This clone occurred once. The V and J genes are TRBV7-9 and TRBJ2-5, with no clear D. The CDR3 contains 15 residues. Between the trimmed V and J ends, which lost 1 base and 1 base, there was a span of 10 bases. Germline values: CDR1 SEHNR, CDR2 FQNEAQ (reference sequence). As DNA, the CDR3 is TGTGCCAGCAGCTTAGGGCCCGAGTCCCAAGAGACCCAGTACTTC. It is translated as CASSLGPESQETQYF.

The chain uses TRBV25-1 and TRBJ1-1; TRBD1 matches 7 bases. V gave up 3 bases and J gave up 4 bases; unmatched junction bases: 8. In germline, CDR1 is MGHDK, CDR2 SYGVNS. This CDR3 contains 15 residues. The CDR3 is CASSENSRGATEAFF. The CDR3, as DNA: TGTGCCAGCAGTGAGAACAGCAGGGGGGCCACTGAAGCTTTCTTT.

V is TRBV5-1 and J is TRBJ2-3, with 10 bases identical to TRBD2. This CDR3 spans 16 amino acids. Germline-derived CDR1 and CDR2 are SGHRS and YFSETQ. J gave up 5 bases and V 0 bases, and 6 bases lay outside the gene matches. CDR3 region: CASSLASSGGIDTQYF. The CDR3 DNA follows: TGCGCCAGCAGCTTGGCCAGTAGCGGGGGGATAGATACGCAGTATTTT.